A single sample gave rise to the 20 T cell receptor beta chains below, sequenced in a study of blood T cell repertoires in COVID-19. Only in-frame clones appear in the TCRdb table, and some are missing; sequencing was by immunoSEQ multiplex PCR. The sample yields 140,000 to 150,000 clones, about nine tenths seen once. The specimen was peripheral blood. Receptor source: a human donor in a cohort sampled during active COVID-19.

V is TRBV9 and J is TRBJ1-6; D is possibly TRBD1 (5 bases). Germline loops: CDR1 SGDLS, CDR2 YYNGEE. The CDR3 is 16 residues long. V lost 0 bases and J lost 10, with 17 bases in between. The CDR3 protein is CASSVGPGGLDSPLHF. CDR3 in DNA: TGTGCCAGCAGCGTAGGTCCCGGGGGATTAGACTCACCCCTCCACTTT.

V is TRBV3-1 (or the pseudogene TRBV3-2) and J is TRBJ2-1, with 11 bases fitting TRBD2. J was trimmed by 7 bases and V by 4 bases; bases with no gene match: 9. The CDR3 sequence is 16 residues long. Germline lookup yields CDR1 LGHDT and CDR2 YNNKEL (reference sequence). The CDR3 coding sequence is TGTGCCAGCAGCCGGATGACTAGCGGGACGGGAAATGAGCAGTTCTTC. Residues: CASSRMTSGTGNEQFF.

This clone showed up just once. The V call is TRBV2, the J call TRBJ1-3; perhaps TRBD1 as D (5 bases). This CDR3 contains 16 residues. Germline loops: CDR1 SNHLY, CDR2 FYNNEI. Trimming took 1 base from V and 4 from J, leaving 14 bases between them. Here the CDR3 DNA reads TGTGCCAGCAGTGAAGGGTCGGGGGGGAGAGGAAACACCATATATTTT. It codes for CASSEGSGGRGNTIYF.

The chain joins TRBV4-2 to TRBJ1-2, with unresolved D. This CDR3 is built from 14 residues. The V gene's germline CDR1 is LGHNA and CDR2 YNFKEQ. Trimming stripped 1 base from V and 6 bases from J, with 12 bases between. CDR3 DNA sequence: TGTGCCAGCAGCCAAGTATCGGGAGCCGATGGCTACACCTTC. It translates to CASSQVSGADGYTF.

The chain recombines TRBV6-5 with TRBJ1-5, with TRBD1 identical over 8 bases. The CDR3 has 15 residues. V lost 7 bases to trimming and J lost 0 bases; unmatched junction nucleotides: 5. In germline, CDR1 is MNHEY, CDR2 SVGAGI. The CDR3 sequence is CASTRDRYSNQPQHF. CDR3 sequence (DNA): TGTGCCAGCACCCGGGACAGGTATAGCAATCAGCCCCAGCATTTT.

The chain links TRBV6-5 to TRBJ1-5; TRBD1 aligns across 9 bases. The J segment lost 5 bases and the V segment lost 6 bases, leaving 2 bases of the junction unmatched. The V gene's germline CDR1 is MNHEY and CDR2 SVGAGI. The CDR3 spans 13 residues. The CDR3 loop is CASRRDRDQPQHF. CDR3 in DNA: TGTGCCAGCAGACGGGACAGGGATCAGCCCCAGCATTTT.

V gene TRBV18 combines with J gene TRBJ1-1; a possible D gene is TRBD1 (5 bases). Deletions cut 3 bases from V and 8 bases from J, with 19 bases between. CDR3 length: 15 residues. CDR1 is KGHSH, CDR2 LQKENI, per germline. Written as DNA, the CDR3 is TGTGCCAGCTCACCGGACTTCGGTAGGGGAGGCGAAGCTTTCTTT. Translated, it gives CASSPDFGRGGEAFF.

The chain links TRBV19 to TRBJ2-1; D gene unclear. Trimming removed 1 base from V and 2 bases from J, with 9 bases in between. Germline lookup yields CDR1 LNHDA and CDR2 SQIVND (reference sequence). The CDR3 runs 15 residues. CDR3 bases: TGTGCCAGTAGTATAGGCCCTACCACCTACAATGAGCAGTTCTTC. Its translation is CASSIGPTTYNEQFF.

This clone was detected only once. The rearrangement links TRBV6-6 to TRBJ1-1; maybe TRBD1 (6 bases). The CDR3 is 14 amino acids. Germline V CDR1 and CDR2: MNHNY, SVGAGI (reference sequence). The V and J ends lost 2 bases and 1 base respectively, with 8 bases between them. CDR3 amino acids: CASSYRGSNTEAFF. The CDR3 region has the DNA TGTGCCAGCAGTTACAGGGGGTCGAACACTGAAGCTTTCTTT.

This chain links TRBV7-9 with TRBJ2-2; the match to TRBD2 covers 9 bases. With 4 bases clipped from V and 5 bases from J, the junction kept 5 bases outside the gene matches. In germline, CDR1 is SEHNR, CDR2 FQNEAQ (reference sequence). CDR3 length: 15 residues. CDR3 sequence: CASSSPGLATGELFF. DNA of the CDR3: TGTGCCAGCAGCTCCCCGGGACTAGCAACCGGGGAGCTGTTTTTT.

This chain joins TRBV28 and TRBJ1-5; TRBD1 agrees at 10 bases. Germline CDR1 reads MDHEN; CDR2 reads SYDVKM. The length of the CDR3 is 16 residues. Trimming removed 4 bases from V and 5 bases from J; junction bases left unmatched: 8. The CDR3 sequence: CASSSGQGGLDQPQHF. CDR3 DNA: TGTGCCAGCAGTTCTGGACAGGGGGGGTTAGATCAGCCCCAGCATTTT.

This sequence joins TRBV4-2 and TRBJ2-2, with 8 bases matching TRBD2. The CDR3 sequence is 16 residues long. With V trimmed by 1 base and J by 6 bases, 7 bases remained unmatched. The germline V gene has CDR1 LGHNA and CDR2 YNFKEQ. The CDR3 coding sequence is TGTGCCAGCAGCCAAGTGCCCGGGAGGGACGCCGGGGAGCTGTTTTTT. Its translation: CASSQVPGRDAGELFF.

The V call is TRBV5-6, the J call TRBJ2-3, with a tentative D call TRBD2 (6 bases). CDR1 and CDR2 (germline): SGHDT, YYEEEE. This CDR3 comprises 14 residues. V lost 2 bases to trimming and J lost 0 bases, with 7 bases between them. CDR3 in amino acids: CASSLSGSTDTQYF. For the CDR3, the DNA is TGTGCCAGCAGCTTAAGCGGGAGCACAGATACGCAGTATTTT.

The rearrangement uses TRBV29-1 and TRBJ1-2; D unresolved. Trimming stripped 5 bases from V and 8 bases from J, with 15 bases between. The CDR3 sequence is 12 residues long. Germline assignment: CDR1 SQVTM and CDR2 ANQGSEA. The CDR3 DNA reads TGCAGCGTTTCCGACATGCTCGACGGCTACACCTTC. Its protein is CSVSDMLDGYTF.

V and J are TRBV7-2 and TRBJ1-2, with D possibly matching TRBD1 (6 bases). The CDR3 is made up of 13 amino acids. Germline lookup yields CDR1 SGHTA and CDR2 FQGNSA. V lost 4 bases, J lost 8 bases, and 14 bases lay in between. The CDR3 is CASSSRTDRGYTF. CDR3 nucleotides: TGTGCCAGCAGCTCACGGACAGATCGCGGCTACACCTTC.

The chain combines TRBV7-6 with TRBJ2-5, with D perhaps TRBD2 (7 bases). The germline CDR1 and CDR2 sequences are SGHVS and FNYEAQ. CDR3 length: 16 amino acids. V was clipped by 1 base and J by 14 bases, with 26 bases between them. The CDR3 nucleotides read TGTGCCAGCAGCTTAGTAGAGGGGGGGCCCGTCAGGGAGATTTACTTC. Translated: CASSLVEGGPVREIYF.

This chain links TRBV10-2 with TRBJ1-1; TRBD1 is a possible D gene (5 bases). The germline V and J ends were trimmed by 5 bases and 1 base, with 11 bases remaining between them. Germline CDR1 WSHSY, CDR2 SAAADI. The CDR3 length is 14 residues. The CDR3 DNA follows: TGCGCCAGCAGTTTAACCGGGGGGAACACTGAAGCTTTCTTT. Residues: CASSLTGGNTEAFF.

J is TRBJ2-3 and V is TRBV6-4; 8 bases map to TRBD2. The germline gives CDR1 MRHNA, CDR2 SNTAGT. The CDR3 contains 16 residues. V lost 0 bases, J lost 1 base, and 3 bases stayed unmatched. The CDR3 loop is CASSDSHSGGTDTQYF. CDR3 DNA sequence: TGTGCCAGCAGTGACTCGCATAGCGGGGGCACAGATACGCAGTATTTT.

This CDR3 is CASSLALNQETQYF. CDR3 coding DNA: TGTGCCAGCAGCTTAGCGTTAAACCAAGAGACCCAGTACTTC. This sequence joins TRBV7-6 and TRBJ2-5; D is ambiguous. The ends were cut back, 0 bases at V and 0 bases at J, with 5 bases in the middle. The CDR3 sequence is 14 residues long. Germline V lookup: CDR1 SGHVS, CDR2 FNYEAQ.

This clone turned up a few times. The rearrangement joins TRBV7-3 to TRBJ2-2; D is unresolved. The CDR3 extends over 15 amino acids. Germline V gene sequence: CDR1 SGHTA, CDR2 FQGTGA. V was shortened by 0 bases and J by 0 bases, with 5 bases between the two germline ends. CDR3 region: CASSLTGANTGELFF. The CDR3 region has the DNA TGTGCCAGCAGCTTAACCGGAGCGAACACCGGGGAGCTGTTTTTT.